In its sample, the clone carrying this T cell receptor (beta chain) was seen a few times. The entry originates in a study of cytomegalovirus exposure and HLA in healthy donors. In the PCR, 60 Vbeta and 13 Jbeta primers were used. Sequenced by immunoSEQ multiplex PCR; TCRdb stores in-frame clones only, minus some. The table includes 85,000 to 120,000 clones, around 75% detected once. This clonotype was obtained from a male donor in good health and CMV-seropositive. What was sequenced was PBMCs.

The CDR3 coding sequence is TGTGCCAGCAGCGTCGAGGACAGGGGAAACACCATATATTTT. It is translated as CASSVEDRGNTIYF. The gene calls are TRBV9 and TRBJ1-3; 7 nucleotides match TRBD1. V lost 2 bases and J lost 4; bases outside the gene matches: 3. Germline V gene data show CDR1 as SGDLS and CDR2 as YYNGEE. This CDR3 comprises 14 residues.